This is a list of T cell receptor beta chains from one sample in a study of post-analysis software for immune sequencing data. In TCRdb, the PCR reads were re-called with MiXCR into one record per CDR3 protein. Here the sample spans roughly 540,000 distinct CDR3 sequences, roughly 34% being singletons. The source material was blood. Source of these receptors: a girl aged 2 to 17 with multiple sclerosis. CDR3s include the opening cysteine and the closing phenylalanine or tryptophan. Each record gives: clone size, D gene, V gene, J gene, CDR3 DNA, CDR3 protein. The D gene is left open where the match is weak. Clone size is stated in some rows and not others, as once, few, many or a class when expanded.

abundance: NA
d_gene: TRBD2
v_gene: TRBV11-3
j_gene: TRBJ2-3
CDR3nt: TGTGCCAGCAGCTTAGGGGGAGCGGGGGGCACAGATACGCAGTATTTT
CDR3aa: CASSLGGAGGTDTQYF

abundance: NA
d_gene: NA
v_gene: TRBV6-2/TRBV6-3
j_gene: TRBJ2-5
CDR3nt: TGTGCCAGCAGTTACAATAGACAAGAGACCCAGTACTTC
CDR3aa: CASSYNRQETQYF

abundance: NA
d_gene: NA
v_gene: TRBV20-1
j_gene: TRBJ2-3
CDR3nt: TGCAGTGCTAGTCTAGCCCCTCGCACAGGTACGCAGTATTTT
CDR3aa: CSASLAPRTGTQYF

abundance: NA
d_gene: NA
v_gene: TRBV6-5
j_gene: TRBJ2-7
CDR3nt: TGTGCCAGCAGCGGGCGGTCGACCTACGAGCAGTACTTC
CDR3aa: CASSGRSTYEQYF

abundance: few
d_gene: TRBD1
v_gene: TRBV20-1
j_gene: TRBJ2-5
CDR3nt: TGCAGTGCTAGGGGTGGGACAGGGGGTGAGACCCAGTACTTC
CDR3aa: CSARGGTGGETQYF

abundance: few
d_gene: TRBD1
v_gene: TRBV12-3/TRBV12-4
j_gene: TRBJ1-2
CDR3nt: TGTGCCAGCAGTCCCATGCGAGGGGGCGTCTATGGCTACACCTTC
CDR3aa: CASSPMRGGVYGYTF

abundance: NA
d_gene: NA
v_gene: TRBV7-2
j_gene: TRBJ1-2
CDR3nt: TGTGCCAGCAGCTCCGGACGGAACCATGGCTACACCTTC
CDR3aa: CASSSGRNHGYTF

abundance: NA
d_gene: NA
v_gene: TRBV24-1
j_gene: TRBJ2-3
CDR3nt: TGTGCCACCAGTAAGCAGGGGCGGCGCACAGATACGCAGTATTTT
CDR3aa: CATSKQGRRTDTQYF

abundance: few
d_gene: NA
v_gene: TRBV4-1
j_gene: TRBJ2-7
CDR3nt: TGCGCCAGCAGCCAACCCCATGGCGAGCAGTACTTC
CDR3aa: CASSQPHGEQYF

abundance: few
d_gene: NA
v_gene: TRBV3-1
j_gene: TRBJ2-3
CDR3nt: TGTGCCAGCAGCCAAGAAGAAATGACGCAGTATTTT
CDR3aa: CASSQEEMTQYF

abundance: NA
d_gene: NA
v_gene: TRBV6-6
j_gene: TRBJ1-4
CDR3nt: TGTGCCAGCAGTTACTCTAAGGGGGTGGGGGAAAAACTGTTTTTT
CDR3aa: CASSYSKGVGEKLFF

abundance: many
d_gene: NA
v_gene: TRBV6-4
j_gene: TRBJ2-3
CDR3nt: TGTGCCAGCAGAAGGGACCCAACCACAGATACGCAGTATTTT
CDR3aa: CASRRDPTTDTQYF

abundance: NA
d_gene: TRBD2
v_gene: TRBV13
j_gene: TRBJ2-1
CDR3nt: TGTGCCAGCAGCCCAGGGACTAGCGGACCCAATGAGCAGTTCTTC
CDR3aa: CASSPGTSGPNEQFF

abundance: NA
d_gene: NA
v_gene: TRBV20-1
j_gene: TRBJ1-5
CDR3nt: TGCAGTGCCAAGGGGGAATTCGGCAATCAGCCCCAGCATTTT
CDR3aa: CSAKGEFGNQPQHF

abundance: NA
d_gene: TRBD1
v_gene: TRBV7-9
j_gene: TRBJ2-5
CDR3nt: TGTGCCAGCAGCTTCACAGGGACAGGGAAAGAGACCCAGTACTTC
CDR3aa: CASSFTGTGKETQYF

abundance: NA
d_gene: NA
v_gene: TRBV9
j_gene: TRBJ1-2
CDR3nt: TGTGCCAGCAGCGTCACGGATCCCGCAGGGGATGGCTACACCTTC
CDR3aa: CASSVTDPAGDGYTF

abundance: few
d_gene: TRBD2
v_gene: TRBV29-1
j_gene: TRBJ2-5
CDR3nt: TGCAGCGTCCGGACTAGCGGGGGGTACCAAGAGACCCAGTACTTC
CDR3aa: CSVRTSGGYQETQYF

abundance: few
d_gene: TRBD1
v_gene: TRBV6-5
j_gene: TRBJ2-4
CDR3nt: TGTGCCAGCAGTTATGAGTACAGGGGCATTCAGTACTTC
CDR3aa: CASSYEYRGIQYF

abundance: NA
d_gene: NA
v_gene: TRBV7-2
j_gene: TRBJ2-7
CDR3nt: TGTGCCAGCAGCTTGAGCCAGGGTGGCTACGAGCAGTACTTC
CDR3aa: CASSLSQGGYEQYF

abundance: once
d_gene: NA
v_gene: TRBV6-5
j_gene: TRBJ1-1
CDR3nt: TGTGCCAGCAGTTACCGGAACGGTGAAGCTTTCTTT
CDR3aa: CASSYRNGEAFF

abundance: NA
d_gene: NA
v_gene: TRBV6-1
j_gene: TRBJ2-1
CDR3nt: TGTGCCAGCAGTGAAATGGCGGCGAAGTTCTTC
CDR3aa: CASSEMAAKFF

abundance: few
d_gene: TRBD2
v_gene: TRBV3-1
j_gene: TRBJ2-1
CDR3nt: TGTGCCAGCAGCCAAGATCAGGGAGGGGACGAGCAGTTCTTC
CDR3aa: CASSQDQGGDEQFF

abundance: few
d_gene: TRBD1
v_gene: TRBV10-1
j_gene: TRBJ2-3
CDR3nt: TGCGCCAGCAGTGACTGGACAGGAGGCACAGATACGCAGTATTTT
CDR3aa: CASSDWTGGTDTQYF